The 2 T cell receptor beta chains given below trace back to one sample, sequenced in a study of T cell repertoires in cytomegalovirus infection. These TCRs' antigens remain unknown. In TCRdb, the reads were re-called with MiXCR into one record per CDR3 protein. The sample lists more than 50,000 distinct CDR3 sequences, approximately 36% seen once, with 65% to 80% in the top ten. The sequenced sample was PBMCs, sequenced either directly or after in vitro stimulation (not recorded which). The source of these receptors is a human donor in good health (CMV status not recorded). Some clones in this sample may be carry-over from other donors' samples.

This clonotype was detected ten times or more. The CDR3 region has the DNA TGTGCCAGCAGTGTTGGGACTAGCGGAGCCTACGAGCAGTACTTC. As protein: CASSVGTSGAYEQYF. The chain employs TRBV6-1 and TRBJ2-7; TRBD2 agrees at 11 bases. The V gene's germline CDR1 is MNHNS and CDR2 SASEGT. J lost 2 bases, V lost 4 bases, and 4 bases had no gene match. The CDR3 has 15 amino acids.

V is TRBV6-6 and J is TRBJ2-7; D is unresolved. The V gene's germline CDR1 is MNHNY and CDR2 SVGAGI (reference sequence). V was clipped by 4 bases and J by 2 bases, with 15 bases between them. The CDR3 loop spans 15 amino acids. The CDR3 is CASSSGSRHPYEQYF. The CDR3 DNA reads TGTGCCAGCAGTTCAGGTAGCAGGCACCCCTACGAGCAGTACTTC.